The clone carrying this TCR beta chain was seen only a few times. This record belongs to a study of early T cells in non-severe SARS-CoV-2 infection. TCRdb independently ran MiXCR on the 5' RACE reads; one entry per CDR3 protein. The profile covers tens of thousands of distinct CDR3 sequences, with roughly an eighth appearing a single time and around 3.8% taken by the ten largest. This clonotype was obtained from an adult who was a healthcare worker with PCR-confirmed SARS-CoV-2 infection or an uninfected control (not recorded which). The specimen sequenced was whole blood.

The CDR3 nucleotides are TGTGCCACCAGTGATTTGACTAGCGGGACCGGAGAGCAGTTCTTC. Its protein product is CATSDLTSGTGEQFF. V and J are TRBV24-1 and TRBJ2-1, with TRBD2 matching over 10 bases. After removal of 0 bases from V and 10 bases from J, the junction contained 5 bases not matched to a gene. Germline lookup yields CDR1 KGHDR and CDR2 SFDVKD. This CDR3 is built from 15 residues.